Listed below are T cell receptor beta chains from one sample, sequenced in a study of cytomegalovirus exposure and HLA in healthy donors. Clones were sequenced by immunoSEQ multiplex PCR, and TCRdb holds only the in-frame ones, with some missing. The table includes fewer than 200,000 clones, 70% to 90% detected once. The source material was PBMCs. The receptors shown here come from a man aged 18 to 29 in good health and CMV-seropositive. CDR3s include the opening cysteine and the closing phenylalanine or tryptophan. The D gene is left open where the match is weak. A clone size is listed for some rows: how often the clone was seen (once, few, many), or a class if it is expanded.

d_gene	j_gene	v_gene	abundance	CDR3nt	CDR3aa
.	TRBJ1-1	TRBV19	.	TGTGCCAGTAGTGACTTAGGACTCAAGAACACTGAAGCTTTCTTT	CASSDLGLKNTEAFF
TRBD1	TRBJ2-7	TRBV5-1	.	TGCGCCAGCAGCTCCGGACAGGGAGACGAGCAGTACTTC	CASSSGQGDEQYF
TRBD1	TRBJ2-1	TRBV9	.	TGTGCCAGCAGCGTACCCACAGGGGGCTCATACAATGAGCAGTTCTTC	CASSVPTGGSYNEQFF
.	TRBJ1-3	TRBV6-5	.	TGTGCCAGCAGTTACTGGTCCGATAGTGGAAACACCATATATTTT	CASSYWSDSGNTIYF
TRBD1	TRBJ1-2	TRBV6-5	.	TGTGCCAGCAGTTATTTTGGACAGGCAGGGGGGTATGGCTACACCTTC	CASSYFGQAGGYGYTF
TRBD1	TRBJ1-6	TRBV9	.	TGTGCCAGCAGCGTAACAGGGGTAGGTTCACCCCTCCACTTT	CASSVTGVGSPLHF
.	TRBJ1-5	TRBV7-2	.	TGTGCCAGCAGCTTAGGGACAGTATTTAGCAATCAGCCCCAGCATTTT	CASSLGTVFSNQPQHF
.	TRBJ2-7	TRBV18	.	TGTGCCAGCTCACCGGGGAACGCAGGACTCTCCTACGAGCAGTACTTC	CASSPGNAGLSYEQYF
.	TRBJ1-6	TRBV9	.	TGTGCCAGCAGCACCAGGGACATGGCGTCGTCACCCCTCCACTTT	CASSTRDMASSPLHF
.	TRBJ2-7	TRBV18	.	TGTGCCAGCTCACCATTCCAGGGTAACGACGAGCAGTACTTC	CASSPFQGNDEQYF
.	TRBJ1-4	TRBV9	.	TGTGCCAGCAGCGCCACAGGGACTAATGAAAAACTGTTTTTT	CASSATGTNEKLFF
.	TRBJ2-7	TRBV27	.	TGTGCCAGCAGTTCGTTCTACGAGCAGTACTTC	CASSSFYEQYF
TRBD2	TRBJ2-7	TRBV25-1	.	TGTGCCAAGAGACCTCGGAGAGGCGGGGGGGCCTTTCACGAGCAGTACTTC	CAKRPRRGGGAFHEQYF
.	TRBJ1-5	TRBV15	.	TGTGCCACCAGCAGAGATTTTGGGGGGCAGCCCCAGCATTTT	CATSRDFGGQPQHF
TRBD1	TRBJ1-4	TRBV4-2	.	TGTGCCAGCAGCCAGGACAGGGGGCGAACTAATGAAAAACTGTTTTTT	CASSQDRGRTNEKLFF
.	TRBJ1-3	TRBV5-1	.	TGCGCCAGCAGCTTGGAGTTCCTAGGGGGTGGAAACACCATATATTTT	CASSLEFLGGGNTIYF
.	TRBJ2-2	TRBV5-4	.	TGTGCCAGCAGCCGCCAGTCAGGCAACACCGGGGAGCTGTTTTTT	CASSRQSGNTGELFF
.	TRBJ2-7	TRBV18	.	TGTGCCAGCTCACCAGAATCTACCTACGAGCAGTACTTC	CASSPESTYEQYF
.	TRBJ2-7	TRBV18	.	TGTGCCAGCTCACCTTTGGTCTACTACGAGCAGTACTTC	CASSPLVYYEQYF
TRBD1	TRBJ1-2	TRBV4-2	.	TGTGCCAGCAGCCAAGATCCAGGGGGGAACGGCTACACCTTC	CASSQDPGGNGYTF
TRBD1	TRBJ1-3	TRBV6-6	.	TGTGCCAGCAGGGACAGGGGGAGTGGAAACACCATATATTTT	CASRDRGSGNTIYF
.	TRBJ2-7	TRBV6-5	.	TGTGCCAGCAGTTACGGGCAGGCTTCCTACGAGCAGTACTTC	CASSYGQASYEQYF
TRBD2	TRBJ2-5	TRBV6-4	.	TGTGCCAGATACGGGGGGGCGGAGACCCAGTACTTC	CARYGGAETQYF
.	TRBJ1-6	TRBV6-5	few	TGTGCCAGCAGCCAATCGGGGATAGCCCTCCACTTT	CASSQSGIALHF
.	TRBJ1-1	TRBV30	.	TGTGCCTGGGGGAGGGAGATGGGGAGGAACACTGAAGCTTTCTTT	CAWGREMGRNTEAFF
TRBD2	TRBJ2-3	TRBV6-4	.	TGTGCCAGCAGTATGTCCGGACTAGCGGGGAGCACAGATACGCAGTATTTT	CASSMSGLAGSTDTQYF
TRBD1	TRBJ2-7	TRBV18	.	TGTGCCAGCTCCGTTCTCCAGGGACAGCCCGCGTACGAGCAGTACTTC	CASSVLQGQPAYEQYF
TRBD2	TRBJ2-5	TRBV4-3	.	TGCGCCAGCAGCTTACTAGCGGGGGTACAAGAGACCCAGTACTTC	CASSLLAGVQETQYF
.	TRBJ2-5	TRBV7-8	.	TGTGCCAGCAGCTTCATAGGGGGTGCGGTCCAAGAGACCCAGTACTTC	CASSFIGGAVQETQYF
.	TRBJ2-1	TRBV4-2	.	TGTGCCAGCAGCCAAGTGGAGGGTCGTGCTGGGAATGAGCAGTTCTTC	CASSQVEGRAGNEQFF
.	TRBJ1-2	TRBV4-2	.	TGTGCCAGCAGCCAAGACGGACAGTACTTTGGGTACACCTTC	CASSQDGQYFGYTF
.	TRBJ1-2	TRBV7-6	.	TGTGCCAGCAGCTTAGTTTCGAGTCCCCTTAACTATGGCTACACCTTC	CASSLVSSPLNYGYTF
.	TRBJ2-5	TRBV7-8	.	TGTGCCAGCAGCTTAAGGGCGTCAGGGCAAGAGACCCAGTACTTC	CASSLRASGQETQYF
.	TRBJ1-1	TRBV15	.	TGTGCCACCAGCAGAGATTGGGGAGCAACTGAAGCTTTCTTT	CATSRDWGATEAFF
.	TRBJ1-2	TRBV14	few	TGTGCCAGCAGCCAATTAACATTAAATGGCTACACCTTC	CASSQLTLNGYTF
.	TRBJ2-5	TRBV6-6	once	TGTGCCAGCGGAGCGCGAGCGGGAGAGACCCAGTACTTC	CASGARAGETQYF
.	TRBJ2-5	TRBV7-2	.	TGTGCCAGCAGCTCGCGCACGTTCCAGTACTTC	CASSSRTFQYF
TRBD1	TRBJ1-5	TRBV7-6	.	TGTGCCAGCAGCTTAGGGGACAGGGATCCCACTCAGCCCCAGCATTTT	CASSLGDRDPTQPQHF
TRBD1	TRBJ1-6	TRBV6-5	.	TGTGCCAGCAGTCGGACAGGGGGGTGGTCACCCCTCCACTTT	CASSRTGGWSPLHF
.	TRBJ2-7	TRBV4-1	.	TGCGCCAGCAGCCAAGACAGGGCCCCCTACGAGCAGTACTTC	CASSQDRAPYEQYF
.	TRBJ2-3	TRBV21-1	.	TGTGCCAGGAGAACTATGAAGTCTTGTAGCACAGATACGCAGTATTTT	CARRTMKSCSTDTQYF
.	TRBJ2-4	TRBV27	.	TGTGCCAGCAGTTTTTCCCTGATTCAGGGCATTCAGTACTTC	CASSFSLIQGIQYF
TRBD1	TRBJ1-1	TRBV18	.	TGTGCCAGCTCACCACCACCGGGACAGGGGAACACTGAAGCTTTCTTT	CASSPPPGQGNTEAFF
TRBD1	TRBJ1-1	TRBV29-1	once	TGCAGCGTTGGGGGCGGGACAGGGACTGAAGCTTTCTTT	CSVGGGTGTEAFF
.	TRBJ2-3	TRBV7-2	.	TGTGCCAGCAGCTTAGGACGGGTTAGCCGCACAGATACGCAGTATTTT	CASSLGRVSRTDTQYF
.	TRBJ1-1	TRBV7-9	.	TGTGCCAGCAGCTCCGGACTTACCAACACTGAAGCTTTCTTT	CASSSGLTNTEAFF
TRBD1	TRBJ1-2	TRBV5-1	.	TGCGCCAGCAGCTTAGGGACAGTCAACTATGGCTACACCTTC	CASSLGTVNYGYTF
.	TRBJ1-3	TRBV2	.	TGTGCCAGCAGGCTAAACTCTGGAAACACCATATATTTT	CASRLNSGNTIYF
.	TRBJ1-2	TRBV18	.	TGTGCCAGCTCACCCGCGGGAGTGGGTGAGACGGACTACACCTTC	CASSPAGVGETDYTF
TRBD2	TRBJ2-7	TRBV7-2	.	TGTGCCAGCAGCTTAGATTGGGCTAGCGGCTACGAGCAGTACTTC	CASSLDWASGYEQYF
TRBD1	TRBJ1-4	TRBV19	.	TGTGCCAGTAGTACTAAGGACAGGCCATCCTCCGAAAAACTGTTTTTT	CASSTKDRPSSEKLFF
TRBD1	TRBJ1-4	TRBV4-3	.	TGCGCCAGCAGCCGGGACAGGGTTCAAGAAAAACTGTTTTTT	CASSRDRVQEKLFF
TRBD2	TRBJ2-1	TRBV7-2	.	TGTGCCAGCACCACGACCGGGACTAGCGGGGCAGGAGGAGGGCAGTTCTTC	CASTTTGTSGAGGGQFF